Listed here is a single T cell receptor (beta chain). The CDR3 contains 14 residues. V was pared by 5 bases and J by 8 bases, with 19 bases between. Germline assignment: CDR1 SGHNT and CDR2 YYREEE (reference sequence). Methods used by the authors: The assay estimated nucleated cells by amplifying reference gene primers. TCRdb keeps only in-frame clones here, not all; method: immunoSEQ multiplex PCR. V and J calls and clone size are given by that table; D and trimming were obtained from the DNA. The sample has 170,000 or so clones, 84% seen once. This entry is derived from a study of blood T cell repertoires in COVID-19. Study in general: Sites in the United States, Italy and Spain provided acute and convalescent COVID-19 samples. Nucleic acid was either cDNA or gDNA, and it came from T cells, B-cell-depleted T cells, or PBMCs.

This receptor was taken from a man in his late teens or twenties with active or convalescent COVID-19. Sequenced: peripheral blood. V usage is TRBV5-4 and J usage is TRBJ1-2, with a possible D match to TRBD1 (5 bases). The CDR3 DNA sequence: TGTGCCAGCAGTTTGACCTCAGGGCCCAGCGGCTACACCTTC. This encodes CASSLTSGPSGYTF.